Listed here are 5 T cell receptor beta chains from one sample, sequenced in a study of coeliac disease. This table comes from immunoSEQ multiplex PCR, and its TCRdb copy is limited to in-frame clones, with some not included. The data contain more than 2,500 clones, approximately 51% of them singletons. The sequencing sample was made of intraepithelial lymphocytes from the gut. These receptors came from a man in his 60s with celiac disease on a gluten-free diet.

This chain uses TRBV19 with TRBJ1-2; D is uncertain. Trimming shortened V by 3 bases and J by 4 bases, and 9 bases separated the two germline ends. Per the germline V gene, CDR1 is LNHDA and CDR2 is SQIVND (reference sequence). The CDR3 runs to 13 residues. This CDR3 reads CASSIPGSYGYTF. CDR3 bases: TGTGCCAGTAGTATCCCCGGGAGCTATGGCTACACCTTC.

The chain joins TRBV5-6 to TRBJ2-3, with 11 positions matching TRBD2. CDR1 SGHDT and CDR2 YYEEEE come from the germline V gene. This CDR3 contains 17 residues. V lost 1 base to trimming and J lost 2 bases; unmatched junction nucleotides: 6. The CDR3 is CASSLTSGSRHTDTQYF. The CDR3 DNA is TGTGCCAGCAGCTTGACTAGCGGGAGCAGACACACAGATACGCAGTATTTT.

V gene TRBV7-2 combines with J gene TRBJ2-5; 11 nucleotides align to TRBD2. Trimming at V came to 0 bases and at J to 2 bases, leaving 8 bases not matched to a gene. From germline, CDR1 is SGHTA and CDR2 FQGNSA. The CDR3 runs 18 residues. The DNA for the CDR3 is TGTGCCAGCAGCTTAGCTTACGGGACTAGCGGATCACAAGAGACCCAGTACTTC. Protein: CASSLAYGTSGSQETQYF.

The chain recombines TRBV4-2 with TRBJ1-2; 7 bases align to TRBD1. The germline gives CDR1 LGHNA, CDR2 YNFKEQ. CDR3 size: 15 residues. V lost 5 bases to trimming and J lost 5 bases; unmatched junction nucleotides: 11. The CDR3 bases are TGTGCCAGCAGCACCCGACAGGGCCAGGGGTATGGCTACACCTTC. It specifies CASSTRQGQGYGYTF.

This rearrangement joins TRBV19 to TRBJ1-1; D remains unclear. V was pared by 6 bases and J by 5 bases, with 13 bases between. The CDR3 runs 13 residues. Germline values: CDR1 LNHDA, CDR2 SQIVND (reference sequence). CDR3 loop: CASSGSLGTEAFF. Here the CDR3 DNA reads TGTGCCAGTAGCGGGTCTCTTGGAACTGAAGCTTTCTTT.